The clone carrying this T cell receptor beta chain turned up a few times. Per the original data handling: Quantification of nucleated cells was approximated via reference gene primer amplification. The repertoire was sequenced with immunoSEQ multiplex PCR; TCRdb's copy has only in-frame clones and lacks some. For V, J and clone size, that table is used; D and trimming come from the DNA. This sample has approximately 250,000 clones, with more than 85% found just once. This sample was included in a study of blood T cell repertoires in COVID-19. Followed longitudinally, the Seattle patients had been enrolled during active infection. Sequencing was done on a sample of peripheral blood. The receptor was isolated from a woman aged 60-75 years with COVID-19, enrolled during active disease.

DNA for the CDR3: TGTGCCAGCAGGCGGACTAGGGGGGGCGGGAGTGAGCAGTTCTTC. The encoded protein is CASRRTRGGGSEQFF. V is TRBV2 and J is TRBJ2-1; a weak D match, TRBD2 (7 bases). The CDR3 is made up of 15 amino acids. V lost 6 bases and J lost 9, with 21 bases in between. Per the germline V gene, CDR1 is SNHLY and CDR2 is FYNNEI.